Each of the 18 T cell receptor beta chains below was sequenced from the same sample in a study of blood T cell repertoires in COVID-19. The protocol was immunoSEQ multiplex PCR, while the TCRdb copy is restricted to in-frame clones and leaves out a portion. The sample comprises 20,000 to 30,000 clones, 75% to 90% of which are singletons, and about 25% rests with the top ten. Sequencing was done on a sample of peripheral blood. The receptor set was obtained from a human donor with active COVID-19. The donor label of this sample is uncertain.

V usage is TRBV12-5 and J usage is TRBJ2-2; 7 nucleotides align to TRBD1. Trimming removed 5 bases from V and 5 bases from J; junction bases left unmatched: 5. From germline, CDR1 is LGHNT and CDR2 FRNRAP. This CDR3 has 14 amino acids. This CDR3 reads CASGRQGLTGELFF. The CDR3 DNA reads as TGTGCTAGTGGTCGACAGGGTTTGACCGGGGAGCTGTTTTTT.

The chain has TRBV4-3 and TRBJ1-3; no definite D call. The CDR3 is made up of 15 amino acids. Per the germline V gene, CDR1 is LGHNA and CDR2 is YSLEER. Trimming left V 1 base short and J 0 bases short, with 7 bases between. The CDR3 here is CASSQGGNSGNTIYF. CDR3 nucleotide sequence: TGCGCCAGCAGCCAAGGAGGGAACTCTGGAAACACCATATATTTT.

V usage is TRBV5-1 and J usage is TRBJ2-1; no firm D call. Trimming shortened V by 2 bases and J by 10 bases, and 16 bases separated the two germline ends. The CDR3 spans 14 residues. Germline CDR1 reads SGHRS; CDR2 reads YFSETQ. CDR3 DNA sequence: TGCGCCAGCAGCTTAGTACGCAGGCCCTGGGAGCAGTTCTTC. Translation gives CASSLVRRPWEQFF.

The chain has TRBV11-3 and TRBJ2-1; TRBD2 matches 9 bases. The CDR3 totals 16 residues. Trimming removed 4 bases from V and 5 bases from J; junction bases left unmatched: 9. Germline values: CDR1 SGHNT, CDR2 YENEEA. CDR3 sequence reads: CASSSRGGLAHNEQFF. The CDR3 DNA follows: TGTGCCAGCAGCTCCCGTGGGGGACTAGCCCACAATGAGCAGTTCTTC.

The V call is TRBV6-1, the J call TRBJ2-3, with D unresolved. The CDR3 contains 16 residues. V shed 3 bases and J shed 3 bases, with 16 bases lying between them. Germline CDR1 and CDR2: MNHNS and SASEGT. The CDR3 here is CASSDFNGLLTDTQYF. The CDR3 coding sequence is TGTGCCAGCAGTGACTTTAACGGATTACTAACAGATACGCAGTATTTT.

The J gene is TRBJ2-1, the V gene TRBV11-2; D gene unclear. The CDR3 length is 14 residues. V was cut by 8 bases and J by 6 bases, with 17 bases left in between. Germline lookup yields CDR1 SGHAT and CDR2 FQNNGV. CDR3 in amino acids: CASQHQTAANEQFF. CDR3 bases: TGTGCCAGCCAACACCAGACGGCGGCCAATGAGCAGTTCTTC.

The V gene is TRBV3-1 (or the pseudogene TRBV3-2), the J gene TRBJ2-1; the match to TRBD2 covers 7 bases. The CDR3 has 15 residues. CDR1 LGHDT and CDR2 YNNKEL come from the germline V gene (reference sequence). Trimming removed 4 bases from V and 2 bases from J; junction bases left unmatched: 5. For the CDR3, the DNA is TGTGCCAGCAGCCTCAGCGGGACCCCCTACAATGAGCAGTTCTTC. It yields the protein CASSLSGTPYNEQFF.

This clone turned up a few times. V and J are TRBV7-2 and TRBJ1-5; D ambiguous. V gave up 5 bases and J gave up 4 bases, with 9 bases separating them. The CDR3 totals 13 residues. CDR1 is SGHTA, CDR2 FQGNSA, per germline. CDR3 sequence: CASSVDLNQPQHF. The CDR3 DNA reads TGTGCCAGCAGCGTAGACTTAAATCAGCCCCAGCATTTT. The full variable domain, with the rest looked up from reference TRBV7-2 and TRBJ1-5, is GAGVSQSPSNKVTEKGKDVELRCDPISGHTALYWYRQSLGQGLEFLIYFQGNSAPDKSGLPSDRFSAERTGGSVSTLTIQRTQQEDSAVYLCASSVDLNQPQHFGDGTRLSIL.

The J gene is TRBJ1-2, the V gene TRBV5-4; D might be TRBD1 (5 bases). Trimming stripped 4 bases from V and 4 bases from J, with 17 bases between. Germline CDR1 and CDR2: SGHNT and YYREEE (reference sequence). The CDR3 covers 15 residues. In DNA form, the CDR3 reads TGTGCCAGCAGCGCAGACAGAAGCGCACCCTATGGCTACACCTTC. Translated, it gives CASSADRSAPYGYTF.

J is TRBJ1-4 and V is TRBV3-1 (or the pseudogene TRBV3-2); D unclear. The CDR3 runs 13 residues. Germline V CDR1 and CDR2: LGHDT, YNNKEL (reference sequence). Deletions cut 4 bases from V and 8 bases from J, with 11 bases between. The chain's CDR3 is CASSLTTFEKLFF. CDR3 in DNA: TGTGCCAGCAGCCTGACAACTTTCGAAAAACTGTTTTTT.

This sequence joins TRBV19 and TRBJ1-2; 8 nucleotides agree with TRBD1. Per germline, CDR1 LNHDA and CDR2 SQIVND (reference sequence). The CDR3 runs 14 residues. Trimming removed 3 bases from V and 9 bases from J; junction bases left unmatched: 9. The CDR3 DNA sequence: TGTGCCAGTAGTATTGACAGGGGTATGAGGAGCTACACCTTC. Protein sequence: CASSIDRGMRSYTF.

This chain links TRBV19 with TRBJ2-2; TRBD1 matches 9 bases. This CDR3 is 14 amino acids long. The germline V gene has CDR1 LNHDA and CDR2 SQIVND (reference sequence). The V gene end was trimmed by 6 bases and the J gene end by 5 bases; junction bases not matched to a gene: 4. The CDR3 region is CASRDRGITGELFF. The CDR3 DNA is TGTGCCAGTAGGGACAGGGGTATTACCGGGGAGCTGTTTTTT. The full variable domain, in which reference TRBV19 and TRBJ2-2 provide the parts outside the CDR3, is DGGITQSPKYLFRKEGQNVTLSCEQNLNHDAMYWYRQDPGQGLRLIYYSQIVNDFQKGDIAEGYSVSREKKESFPLTVTSAQKNPTAFYLCASRDRGITGELFFGEGSRLTVL.

The chain is built from TRBV6-1 and TRBJ2-5; TRBD2 agrees at 7 bases. This CDR3 comprises 18 residues. The germline V gene has CDR1 MNHNS and CDR2 SASEGT. The trim removed 2 bases at V and 3 bases at J, leaving 15 bases unmatched. The DNA for the CDR3 is TGTGCCAGCAGTGAATGGGGGGAGAGAAGGACTAGGAAAGAGACCCAGTACTTC. Protein product: CASSEWGERRTRKETQYF.

This chain links TRBV10-1 with TRBJ2-3; TRBD2 agrees at 8 bases. Germline V gene sequence: CDR1 WNHNN, CDR2 SYGVQD (reference sequence). CDR3 length equals 15 residues. Trimming removed 3 bases from V and 2 bases from J; junction bases left unmatched: 4. CDR3 sequence: CASSDPGGLTDTQYF. In DNA form, the CDR3 reads TGCGCCAGCAGTGACCCGGGGGGGCTCACAGATACGCAGTATTTT.

The chain's CDR3 is CASSILAGGTDTQYF. CDR3 bases: TGTGCCAGCAGTATCCTAGCGGGGGGGACAGATACGCAGTATTTT. The chain links TRBV2 to TRBJ2-3; 12 nucleotides line up with TRBD2. From germline, CDR1 is SNHLY and CDR2 FYNNEI. CDR3 size: 15 residues. V gave up 5 bases and J gave up 3 bases; unmatched junction bases: 3.

The chain recombines TRBV7-9 with TRBJ2-7; the match to TRBD1 covers 7 bases. The CDR3 has 14 residues. Germline CDR1 reads SEHNR; CDR2 reads FQNEAQ (reference sequence). J was trimmed by 2 bases and V by 5 bases; bases with no gene match: 6. CDR3: CASSEGQAPYEQYF. In DNA form, the CDR3 reads TGTGCCAGCAGCGAAGGACAGGCCCCCTACGAGCAGTACTTC.

The genes are TRBV7-2 and TRBJ2-7; D not certain. The CDR3 is made up of 14 amino acids. Germline CDR1 is SGHTA and CDR2 is FQGNSA. V lost 4 bases, J lost 5 bases, and 15 bases lay in between. CDR3: CASSSSQIPHEQYF. The CDR3 DNA follows: TGTGCCAGCAGCTCTAGTCAAATCCCCCACGAGCAGTACTTC. The variable domain in full, with the rest retrieved from reference TRBV7-2 and TRBJ2-7, is GAGVSQSPSNKVTEKGKDVELRCDPISGHTALYWYRQSLGQGLEFLIYFQGNSAPDKSGLPSDRFSAERTGGSVSTLTIQRTQQEDSAVYLCASSSSQIPHEQYFGPGTRLTVT.

This clone was detected only once. This sequence joins TRBV10-2 and TRBJ2-7; the match to TRBD2 covers 7 bases. J lost 3 bases, V lost 9 bases, and 11 bases had no gene match. The length of the CDR3 is 14 residues. Germline V gives CDR1 WSHSY, CDR2 SAAADI. Here the CDR3 reads CASSGTIQIYEQYF. The CDR3 region has the DNA TGCGCCAGTTCCGGGACTATCCAGATCTACGAGCAGTACTTC.